This T cell receptor (beta chain) is drawn from a study of T cell repertoires in cytomegalovirus infection. V shed 4 bases and J shed 0 bases, with 9 bases lying between them. CDR1 is SEHNR and CDR2 is FQNEAQ in the germline V gene (reference sequence). CDR3 size: 14 residues. Note on this clonotype: Antigen unknown.

One entry per CDR3 protein results from TCRdb running MiXCR on the reads. Among fewer than 350,000 distinct CDR3 sequences listed, roughly 9.5% were seen once. Study outcomes and limitations: People with CMV and the relevant HLA were identified by cumulative public TCR beta family frequency.

Sequencing was done on a sample of PBMCs. The clonotype was recovered from a human donor in good health (CMV status not recorded). Some clones in this sample may be carry-over from other donors' samples. The chain uses TRBV7-9 and TRBJ1-1, with D uncertain. CDR3 region: CASSSAVMNTEAFF. CDR3 coding DNA: TGTGCCAGCAGCTCAGCGGTAATGAACACTGAAGCTTTCTTT.